The 31 T cell receptor beta chains below were found in one sample sequenced in a study of OX40 agonist ivuxolimab in advanced cancers. Method: immunoSEQ multiplex PCR; TCRdb's copy keeps in-frame clones and lacks some. Found here are some 75,000 clones, about 88% of them singletons; the top ten hold 0.72%. The source was CD4+ or CD8+ T cells sorted from blood, collected in a trial of the OX40 agonist ivuxolimab. The receptors shown here come from an adult with an advanced solid tumor such as melanoma, head and neck, liver or kidney cancer.

The chain carries TRBV18 and TRBJ1-1; unclear D gene. Between the trimmed V and J ends, which lost 2 bases and 5 bases, there was a span of 6 bases. The CDR3 spans 12 residues. Germline V gives CDR1 KGHSH, CDR2 LQKENI. The CDR3 bases are TGTGCCAGCTCACCAGACCGGACTGAAGCTTTCTTT. As protein: CASSPDRTEAFF.

This chain uses TRBV7-2 with TRBJ1-2; D is perhaps TRBD1 (5 bases). This CDR3 has 16 residues. CDR1 and CDR2 (germline): SGHTA, FQGNSA. V was trimmed by 3 bases and J by 10 bases, leaving 24 bases between them. CDR3 protein: CASSFEAGTVSIDYTF. In nucleotides, the CDR3 is TGTGCCAGCAGCTTTGAAGCCGGGACGGTATCTATTGACTACACCTTC.

This chain uses TRBV7-2 with TRBJ2-2, with 10 bases aligning to TRBD1. The V segment lost 1 base and the J segment 2 bases; nucleotides outside the gene matches: 4. Germline assignment: CDR1 SGHTA and CDR2 FQGNSA. The CDR3 consists of 17 residues. The CDR3 DNA reads as TGTGCCAGCAGCTTAGTAGGACAGGGGGTTAACACCGGGGAGCTGTTTTTT. This translates into CASSLVGQGVNTGELFF.

The chain employs TRBV2 and TRBJ1-6; D not certain. Germline loops: CDR1 SNHLY, CDR2 FYNNEI. Trimming stripped 9 bases from V and 15 bases from J, with 21 bases between. This CDR3 is 13 amino acids long. CDR3 sequence: CASSAQLMLGLHF. The CDR3 DNA is TGTGCCAGTTCAGCGCAGTTGATGTTAGGCCTCCACTTT. The whole variable domain, remainder taken from reference TRBV2 and TRBJ1-6, is EPEVTQTPSHQVTQMGQEVILRCVPISNHLYFYWYRQILGQKVEFLVSFYNNEISEKSEIFDDQFSVERPDGSNFTLKIRSTKLEDSAMYFCASSAQLMLGLHFGNGTRLTVT.

This chain links TRBV2 with TRBJ2-2, with TRBD1 matching over 7 bases. CDR3 length: 15 amino acids. Trimming removed 2 bases from V and 5 bases from J; junction bases left unmatched: 5. The V gene's germline CDR1 is SNHLY and CDR2 FYNNEI. Here the CDR3 DNA reads TGTGCCAGCAGTGAACGAGGACAGGCAACCGGGGAGCTGTTTTTT. It is translated as CASSERGQATGELFF. The complete variable domain, with remaining parts taken from reference TRBV2 and TRBJ2-2, reads EPEVTQTPSHQVTQMGQEVILRCVPISNHLYFYWYRQILGQKVEFLVSFYNNEISEKSEIFDDQFSVERPDGSNFTLKIRSTKLEDSAMYFCASSERGQATGELFFGEGSRLTVL.

The V call is TRBV30, the J call TRBJ1-4; D is possibly TRBD1 (5 bases). This CDR3 is built from 13 residues. Looked up from germline, CDR1 is GTSNPN and CDR2 is SVGIG (reference sequence). V lost 1 base, J lost 7 bases, and 10 bases lay in between. Here the CDR3 reads CAWSADSTEKLFF. Written as DNA, the CDR3 is TGTGCCTGGAGTGCAGACAGCACTGAAAAACTGTTTTTT. Combining the CDR3 with reference TRBV30 and TRBJ1-4 gives the whole variable domain SQTIHQWPATLVQPVGSPLSLECTVEGTSNPNLYWYRQAAGRGLQLLFYSVGIGQISSEVPQNLSASRPQDRQFILSSKKLLLSDSGFYLCAWSADSTEKLFFGSGTQLSVL.

This clone was detected once. The chain uses TRBV29-1 and TRBJ1-4; unclear D gene. Germline V gene lookup returns CDR1 SQVTM and CDR2 ANQGSEA. The CDR3 runs to 13 residues. V lost 1 base and J lost 6, with 9 bases in between. The CDR3 spells CSVEGFQDEKLFF. CDR3 in DNA: TGCAGCGTTGAAGGATTCCAAGATGAAAAACTGTTTTTT.

This chain joins TRBV5-1 and TRBJ1-4; tentatively, D is TRBD1 (6 bases). Trimming removed 4 bases from V and 0 bases from J, with 10 bases in between. There are 15 residues in the CDR3. CDR1 and CDR2 (germline): SGHRS, YFSETQ. The CDR3 protein is CASSVTGATNEKLFF. In DNA form, the CDR3 reads TGCGCCAGCAGCGTGACAGGAGCAACTAATGAAAAACTGTTTTTT.

This chain uses TRBV2 with TRBJ1-4; TRBD1 aligns across 7 bases. This CDR3 is built from 13 residues. Per the germline V gene, CDR1 is SNHLY and CDR2 is FYNNEI. Unmatched junction bases numbered 8, after V lost 8 bases and J lost 8 bases. The CDR3 sequence: CASHRGREEKLFF. The CDR3 DNA sequence: TGTGCCAGCCATAGGGGGCGAGAGGAAAAACTGTTTTTT.

This clone came up once. The genes are TRBV7-2 and TRBJ2-5, with TRBD1 as a possible D gene (6 bases). The CDR3 length is 14 residues. V lost 1 base to trimming and J lost 4 bases, with 10 bases between them. The germline gives CDR1 SGHTA, CDR2 FQGNSA. The CDR3 sequence is CASSLEGGRETQYF. The CDR3 coding sequence is TGTGCCAGCAGCTTAGAAGGGGGTCGAGAGACCCAGTACTTC.

This chain connects TRBV5-4 to TRBJ2-1; D gene unclear. The V gene's germline CDR1 is SGHNT and CDR2 YYREEE (reference sequence). This CDR3 spans 14 amino acids. V was clipped by 1 base and J by 0 bases, with 5 bases between them. The CDR3 loop is CASSLLSSYNEQFF. The CDR3 DNA follows: TGTGCCAGCAGCTTGCTCAGCTCCTACAATGAGCAGTTCTTC.

This chain uses TRBV20-1 with TRBJ2-3; no firm D call. From germline, CDR1 is DFQATT and CDR2 SNEGSKA (reference sequence). The CDR3 totals 10 residues. V lost 6 bases, J lost 6 bases, and 7 bases lay in between. The CDR3 coding sequence is TGCAGTGCGGCCCGGGATACGCAGTATTTT. It encodes CSAARDTQYF.

This chain joins TRBV7-2 and TRBJ2-3, with D maybe TRBD2 (5 bases). This CDR3 contains 12 residues. The V end lost 8 bases, the J end lost 6 bases, and 12 bases lay between the germline ends. Germline V gene data show CDR1 as SGHTA and CDR2 as FQGNSA. CDR3 amino acids: CASGRAADTQYF. In DNA form, the CDR3 reads TGTGCCAGCGGGCGGGCCGCTGATACGCAGTATTTT. Full variable domain (remainder filled in from reference TRBV7-2 and TRBJ2-3): GAGVSQSPSNKVTEKGKDVELRCDPISGHTALYWYRQSLGQGLEFLIYFQGNSAPDKSGLPSDRFSAERTGGSVSTLTIQRTQQEDSAVYLCASGRAADTQYFGPGTRLTVL.

This clone was counted between two and nine times. The CDR3 sequence is CASSLRAGANVLTF. The CDR3 region has the DNA TGTGCCAGCTCACTTAGAGCAGGGGCCAACGTCCTGACTTTC. The chain recombines TRBV18 with TRBJ2-6; D is unresolved. CDR3 length equals 14 residues. CDR1 is KGHSH and CDR2 is LQKENI in the germline V gene. V was clipped by 4 bases and J by 4 bases, with 8 bases between them.

The chain recombines TRBV7-2 with TRBJ2-2; D not resolved. Between the trimmed V and J ends, which lost 4 bases and 5 bases, there was a span of 17 bases. CDR1 and CDR2 (germline): SGHTA, FQGNSA. This CDR3 contains 16 residues. CDR3 DNA sequence: TGTGCCAGCAGCTCCAGACTTAGCTTGGGTACCGGGGAGCTGTTTTTT. Its protein product is CASSSRLSLGTGELFF. Full variable domain (rest looked up from reference TRBV7-2 and TRBJ2-2): GAGVSQSPSNKVTEKGKDVELRCDPISGHTALYWYRQSLGQGLEFLIYFQGNSAPDKSGLPSDRFSAERTGGSVSTLTIQRTQQEDSAVYLCASSSRLSLGTGELFFGEGSRLTVL.

The chain carries TRBV12-5 and TRBJ2-1; a possible D gene is TRBD2 (6 bases). From germline, CDR1 is LGHNT and CDR2 FRNRAP. V was pared by 4 bases and J by 6 bases, with 16 bases between. This CDR3 has 15 residues. The CDR3 here is CASGWREAQVNEQFF. DNA of the CDR3: TGTGCTAGTGGTTGGAGGGAAGCACAGGTCAATGAGCAGTTCTTC.

This sequence joins TRBV7-2 and TRBJ2-5, with TRBD2 matching over 9 bases. Germline values: CDR1 SGHTA, CDR2 FQGNSA. J was trimmed by 5 bases and V by 0 bases; bases with no gene match: 19. This CDR3 is 20 amino acids long. The CDR3 DNA reads TGTGCCAGCAGCTTAGCCCTCAGCGGGGGGCCCCTTGGGTGGCGGGAGACCCAGTACTTC. This codes for CASSLALSGGPLGWRETQYF.

The chain combines TRBV5-4 with TRBJ2-7; D is unresolved. V was shortened by 1 base and J by 4 bases, with 15 bases between the two germline ends. The CDR3 runs to 15 residues. The V gene's germline CDR1 is SGHNT and CDR2 YYREEE (reference sequence). This chain's CDR3 is CASSLTGHEDYEQYF. CDR3 bases: TGTGCCAGCAGCTTGACCGGCCACGAGGATTACGAGCAGTACTTC.

V and J are TRBV5-1 and TRBJ2-4; TRBD2 matches 8 bases. The CDR3 loop spans 17 amino acids. The V and J ends lost 5 bases and 0 bases, in that order; junction bases with no gene match: 10. Germline V gene data show CDR1 as SGHRS and CDR2 as YFSETQ. CDR3 DNA sequence: TGCGCCAGCAGTGCGGGACTCCGGGGGGGAGCCAAAAACATTCAGTACTTC. Amino acids: CASSAGLRGGAKNIQYF.

This chain uses TRBV30 with TRBJ2-2; the D is unclear. This CDR3 region has 14 residues. The germline gives CDR1 GTSNPN, CDR2 SVGIG (reference sequence). V was trimmed by 2 bases and J by 4 bases, leaving 11 bases between them. DNA for the CDR3: TGTGCCTGGAGTAAGGTAGCCGGCACCGGGGAGCTGTTTTTT. This gives the protein CAWSKVAGTGELFF.

The gene calls are TRBV18 and TRBJ1-1; D gene ambiguous. Trimming took 2 bases from V and 4 from J, leaving 8 bases between them. Per germline, CDR1 KGHSH and CDR2 LQKENI. The CDR3 runs to 13 residues. The CDR3 protein is CASSPTQTTEAFF. The CDR3 coding sequence is TGTGCCAGCTCACCAACACAGACCACTGAAGCTTTCTTT. Full variable domain (rest looked up from reference TRBV18 and TRBJ1-1): NAGVMQNPRHLVRRRGQEARLRCSPMKGHSHVYWYRQLPEEGLKFMVYLQKENIIDESGMPKERFSAEFPKEGPSILRIQQVVRGDSAAYFCASSPTQTTEAFFGQGTRLTVV.

This chain uses TRBV19 with TRBJ2-2, with TRBD2 as a possible D gene (6 bases). Deletions cut 6 bases from V and 5 bases from J, with 13 bases between. This CDR3 has 14 amino acids. Germline V gene sequence: CDR1 LNHDA, CDR2 SQIVND (reference sequence). CDR3 DNA: TGTGCCAGTAGCGGGAGCGCTCAAACCGGGGAGCTGTTTTTT. It specifies CASSGSAQTGELFF.

V usage is TRBV11-2 and J usage is TRBJ1-1; D perhaps matches TRBD1 (6 bases). The CDR3 has 13 amino acids. The germline V gene encodes CDR1 SGHAT and CDR2 FQNNGV. V dropped 6 bases and J dropped 3 bases, with 11 bases sitting between them. CDR3 protein: CASSFYRDTEAFF. CDR3 sequence (DNA): TGTGCCAGCAGTTTTTACAGGGACACTGAAGCTTTCTTT.

Details on this clone: One end of the junction fails to match germline, which may point to a read error. The chain links TRBV20-1 to TRBJ2-3; 8 bases line up with TRBD1. The V gene's germline CDR1 is DFQATT and CDR2 SNEGSKA (reference sequence). There are 10 residues in the CDR3. CDR3 nucleotides: TGCAGTGCTGGGACAGGTACGCAGTATTTT. It yields the protein CSAGTGTQYF.

The chain recombines TRBV27 with TRBJ2-6; D is ambiguous. Per the germline V gene, CDR1 is MNHEY and CDR2 is SMNVEV (reference sequence). The CDR3 loop spans 15 amino acids. The V end lost 5 bases, the J end lost 1 base, and 9 bases lay between the germline ends. This chain's CDR3 is CASSPLGSGANVLTF. The CDR3 DNA sequence: TGTGCCAGCAGTCCATTGGGGTCTGGGGCCAACGTCCTGACTTTC. Based on the CDR3 plus reference TRBV27 and TRBJ2-6, the full variable domain is EAQVTQNPRYLITVTGKKLTVTCSQNMNHEYMSWYRQDPGLGLRQIYYSMNVEVTDKGDVPEGYKVSRKEKRNFPLILESPSPNQTSLYFCASSPLGSGANVLTFGAGSRLTVL.

J is TRBJ1-4 and V is TRBV28; no clear D. CDR1 MDHEN and CDR2 SYDVKM come from the germline V gene. V shed 6 bases and J shed 0 bases, with 11 bases lying between them. The CDR3 extends over 15 amino acids. CDR3 nucleotide sequence: TGTGCCAGCAGACCGGGCCCTGCAACTAATGAAAAACTGTTTTTT. It encodes CASRPGPATNEKLFF.

This rearrangement joins TRBV19 to TRBJ1-4; D may be TRBD1 (5 bases). Germline V gives CDR1 LNHDA, CDR2 SQIVND (reference sequence). The CDR3 has 15 residues. V lost 7 bases, J lost 5 bases, and 17 bases lay in between. CDR3 coding DNA: TGTGCCAGTAAATCCTATGGGGGATTCAATGAAAAACTGTTTTTT. Protein sequence: CASKSYGGFNEKLFF.

Only a few counts were recorded for this clone. This rearrangement joins TRBV4-3 to TRBJ1-2, with TRBD1 as a possible D gene (6 bases). The ends were cut back, 0 bases at V and 5 bases at J, with 10 bases in the middle. The CDR3 runs to 14 residues. Germline V lookup: CDR1 LGHNA, CDR2 YSLEER. CDR3 in amino acids: CASSQDRGQYGYTF. DNA for the CDR3: TGCGCCAGCAGCCAAGATCGGGGGCAGTATGGCTACACCTTC.

This clone is a singleton in its sample. Sequence at one end of the junction differs from germline and may be a read error. This chain connects TRBV18 to TRBJ2-1; the D gene is possibly TRBD2 (7 bases). The CDR3 has 15 amino acids. Germline V gives CDR1 KGHSH, CDR2 LQKENI. CDR3 in amino acids: CASSPGGGSYNEQFF. The CDR3 DNA sequence: TGTGCCAGCTCACCTGGCGGGGGCTCCTATAATGAGCAGTTCTTC.

This sequence joins TRBV9 and TRBJ2-5; no definite D call. V was shortened by 3 bases and J by 3 bases, with 21 bases between the two germline ends. Germline lookup yields CDR1 SGDLS and CDR2 YYNGEE. CDR3 length: 17 residues. The CDR3 region has the DNA TGTGCCAGCAGCGGACGCGGTCATCTGGTGATTGAAGAGACCCAGTACTTC. It is translated as CASSGRGHLVIEETQYF.

The chain recombines TRBV7-3 with TRBJ2-2; tentative D call: TRBD2 (5 bases). CDR1 SGHTA and CDR2 FQGTGA come from the germline V gene. The CDR3 runs to 13 residues. DNA of the CDR3: TGTGCAACGGGGTCTTCGAACACCGGGGAGCTGTTTTTT. Amino acids: CATGSSNTGELFF. The whole variable domain, remainder taken from reference TRBV7-3 and TRBJ2-2, is GAGVSQTPSNKVTEKGKYVELRCDPISGHTALYWYRQSLGQGPEFLIYFQGTGAADDSGLPNDRFFAVRPEGSVSTLKIQRTERGDSAVYLCATGSSNTGELFFGEGSRLTVL.